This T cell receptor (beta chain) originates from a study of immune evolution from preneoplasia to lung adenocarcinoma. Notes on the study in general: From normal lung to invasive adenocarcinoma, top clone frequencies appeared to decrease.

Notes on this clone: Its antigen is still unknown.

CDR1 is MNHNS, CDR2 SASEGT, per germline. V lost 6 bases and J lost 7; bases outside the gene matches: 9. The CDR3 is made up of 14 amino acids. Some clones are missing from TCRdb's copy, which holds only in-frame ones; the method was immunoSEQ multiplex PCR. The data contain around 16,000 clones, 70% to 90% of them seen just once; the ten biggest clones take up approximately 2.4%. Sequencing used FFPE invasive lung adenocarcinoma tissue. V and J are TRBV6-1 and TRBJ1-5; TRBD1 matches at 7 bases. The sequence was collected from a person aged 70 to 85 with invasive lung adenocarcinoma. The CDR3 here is CASSGDRAWQPQHF. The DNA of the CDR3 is TGTGCCAGCAGCGGCGACAGGGCTTGGCAGCCCCAGCATTTT.